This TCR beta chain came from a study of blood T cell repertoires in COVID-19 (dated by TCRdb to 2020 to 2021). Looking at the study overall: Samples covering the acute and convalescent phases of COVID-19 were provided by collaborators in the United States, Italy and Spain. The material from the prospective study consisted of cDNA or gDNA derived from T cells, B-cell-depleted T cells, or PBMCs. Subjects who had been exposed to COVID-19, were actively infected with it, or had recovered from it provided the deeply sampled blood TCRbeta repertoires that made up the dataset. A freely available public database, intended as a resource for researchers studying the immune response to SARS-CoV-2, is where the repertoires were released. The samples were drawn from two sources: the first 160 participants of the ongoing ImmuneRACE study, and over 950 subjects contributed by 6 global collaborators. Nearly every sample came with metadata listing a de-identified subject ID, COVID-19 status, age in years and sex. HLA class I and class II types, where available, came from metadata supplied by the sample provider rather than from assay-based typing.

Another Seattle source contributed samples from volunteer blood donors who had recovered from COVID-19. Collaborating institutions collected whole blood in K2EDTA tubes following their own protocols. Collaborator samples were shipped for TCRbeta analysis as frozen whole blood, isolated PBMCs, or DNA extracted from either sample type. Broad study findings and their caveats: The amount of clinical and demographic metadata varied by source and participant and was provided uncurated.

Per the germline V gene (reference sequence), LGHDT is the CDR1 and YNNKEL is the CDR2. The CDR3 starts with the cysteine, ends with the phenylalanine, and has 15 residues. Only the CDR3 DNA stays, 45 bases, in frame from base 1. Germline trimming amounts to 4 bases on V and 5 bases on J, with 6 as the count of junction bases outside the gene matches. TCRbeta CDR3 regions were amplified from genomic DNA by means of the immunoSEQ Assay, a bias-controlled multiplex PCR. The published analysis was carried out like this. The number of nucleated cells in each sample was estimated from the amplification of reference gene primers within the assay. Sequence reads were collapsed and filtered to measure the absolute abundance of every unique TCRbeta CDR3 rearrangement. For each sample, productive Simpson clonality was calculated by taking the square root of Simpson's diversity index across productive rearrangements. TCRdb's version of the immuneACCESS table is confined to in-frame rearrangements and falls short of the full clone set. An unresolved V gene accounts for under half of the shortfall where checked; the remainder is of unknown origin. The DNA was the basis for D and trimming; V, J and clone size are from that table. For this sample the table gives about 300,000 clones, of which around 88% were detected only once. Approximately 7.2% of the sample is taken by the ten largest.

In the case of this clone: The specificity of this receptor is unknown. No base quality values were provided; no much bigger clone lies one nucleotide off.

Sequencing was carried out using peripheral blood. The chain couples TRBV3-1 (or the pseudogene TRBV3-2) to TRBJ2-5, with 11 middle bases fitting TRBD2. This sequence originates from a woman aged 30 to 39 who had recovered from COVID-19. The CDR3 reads CASSPAASGGETQYF. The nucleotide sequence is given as TGTGCCAGCAGCCCCGCGGCTAGCGGGGGGGAGACCCAGTACTTC.